One and the same sample provided the 10 T cell receptor beta chains below, sequenced in a study of cytomegalovirus exposure and HLA in healthy donors. Use of 60 Vbeta and 13 Jbeta primers characterized the PCR. Assay used: immunoSEQ multiplex PCR; TCRdb lists only in-frame clones, some missing. The listing records tens of thousands of clones. Source material: PBMCs. The receptors derive from a man aged 18 to 29 in good health and CMV-seropositive.

The gene calls are TRBV2 and TRBJ1-5; 7 positions match TRBD1. The CDR3 extends over 13 amino acids. The germline gives CDR1 SNHLY, CDR2 FYNNEI. The V gene end was trimmed by 10 bases and the J gene end by 4 bases; junction bases not matched to a gene: 7. The CDR3: CATRGQSNQPQHF. DNA of the CDR3: TGTGCCACCAGGGGACAGTCAAATCAGCCCCAGCATTTT. Complete variable domain (other parts from reference TRBV2 and TRBJ1-5): EPEVTQTPSHQVTQMGQEVILRCVPISNHLYFYWYRQILGQKVEFLVSFYNNEISEKSEIFDDQFSVERPDGSNFTLKIRSTKLEDSAMYFCATRGQSNQPQHFGDGTRLSIL.

V is TRBV5-4 and J is TRBJ1-1; 8 bases fit TRBD1. Germline loops: CDR1 SGHNT, CDR2 YYREEE (reference sequence). CDR3 length: 14 residues. V gave up 0 bases and J gave up 4 bases; unmatched junction bases: 2. CDR3 residues: CASSLDRGGTEAFF. CDR3 bases: TGTGCCAGCAGCTTGGACAGGGGGGGCACTGAAGCTTTCTTT.

The CDR3 DNA is TGCGCCAGCAGCATTAGCGGGGGGGTCACCTACAATGAGCAGTTCTTC. Protein sequence: CASSISGGVTYNEQFF. The V call is TRBV5-1, the J call TRBJ2-1; 11 bases are shared with TRBD2. The CDR3 is made up of 16 amino acids. The germline CDR1 and CDR2 sequences are SGHRS and YFSETQ. Trimming at V came to 4 bases and at J to 2 bases, leaving 5 bases not matched to a gene.

For this clone: Other DNA sequences in the same sample also yield this CDR3. The genes are TRBV5-1 and TRBJ1-1; no firm D call. The V gene lost 1 base and the J gene lost 5 bases, with 6 bases spanning the gap. The length of the CDR3 is 12 residues. Germline values: CDR1 SGHRS, CDR2 YFSETQ. The CDR3 loop reads CASSLRETEAFF. CDR3 bases: TGCGCCAGCAGCTTGAGGGAGACTGAAGCTTTCTTT. Supplemented by reference TRBV5-1 and TRBJ1-1, the full variable domain reads KAGVTQTPRYLIKTRGQQVTLSCSPISGHRSVSWYQQTPGQGLQFLFEYFSETQRNKGNFPGRFSGRQFSNSRSEMNVSTLELGDSALYLCASSLRETEAFFGQGTRLTVV.

The chain carries TRBV5-6 and TRBJ2-3; perhaps TRBD2 as D (7 bases). With 3 bases removed from V and 5 bases from J, the gap between germline ends came to 22 bases. CDR1 is SGHDT and CDR2 is YYEEEE in the germline V gene. The CDR3 is 17 residues long. DNA of the CDR3: TGTGCCAGCAGCTCTTCAGGGGCGCGGGAGCCGGGAGATACGCAGTATTTT. Translated: CASSSSGAREPGDTQYF.

The chain is built from TRBV6-5 and TRBJ1-3; D unresolved. Germline V gene sequence: CDR1 MNHEY, CDR2 SVGAGI. The V end was cut by 2 bases, the J end by 4 bases, with 9 bases between. The CDR3 has 14 residues. CDR3 loop: CASSYGGPGNTIYF. In DNA form, the CDR3 reads TGTGCCAGCAGTTACGGAGGGCCCGGAAACACCATATATTTT.

The chain has TRBV6-6 and TRBJ1-1; TRBD1 agrees at 8 bases. The CDR3 runs 15 residues. Germline V gives CDR1 MNHNY, CDR2 SVGAGI (reference sequence). Trimming removed 5 bases from V and 5 bases from J; junction bases left unmatched: 10. This CDR3 is CASSPRTGKRTEAFF. The DNA of the CDR3 is TGTGCCAGCAGTCCCAGGACAGGGAAGAGGACTGAAGCTTTCTTT.

The chain couples TRBV7-6 to TRBJ2-2; 13 nucleotides align to TRBD2. The germline gives CDR1 SGHVS, CDR2 FNYEAQ. CDR3 length: 19 amino acids. V shed 3 bases, J shed 4 bases, and the junction held 11 bases outside the gene matches. CDR3 residues: CASSFMGSGTSGITGELFF. CDR3 DNA: TGTGCCAGCAGCTTTATGGGGAGTGGGACTAGCGGGATCACCGGGGAGCTGTTTTTT.

The chain has TRBV9 and TRBJ1-5, with 7 bases matching TRBD1. This CDR3 is 14 amino acids long. Looked up from germline, CDR1 is SGDLS and CDR2 is YYNGEE. Trimming took 3 bases from V and 5 from J; bases not matched to a gene: 5. The CDR3: CASSAYDRDQPQHF. The CDR3 region has the DNA TGTGCCAGCAGCGCCTATGACAGGGATCAGCCCCAGCATTTT.

The J gene is TRBJ2-3, the V gene TRBV20-1; D call uncertain. The ends were cut back, 6 bases at V and 3 bases at J, with 7 bases in the middle. Germline loops: CDR1 DFQATT, CDR2 SNEGSKA (reference sequence). The CDR3 contains 11 residues. For the CDR3, the DNA is TGCAGTGCCGAGAGAACAGATACGCAGTATTTT. It is translated as CSAERTDTQYF.